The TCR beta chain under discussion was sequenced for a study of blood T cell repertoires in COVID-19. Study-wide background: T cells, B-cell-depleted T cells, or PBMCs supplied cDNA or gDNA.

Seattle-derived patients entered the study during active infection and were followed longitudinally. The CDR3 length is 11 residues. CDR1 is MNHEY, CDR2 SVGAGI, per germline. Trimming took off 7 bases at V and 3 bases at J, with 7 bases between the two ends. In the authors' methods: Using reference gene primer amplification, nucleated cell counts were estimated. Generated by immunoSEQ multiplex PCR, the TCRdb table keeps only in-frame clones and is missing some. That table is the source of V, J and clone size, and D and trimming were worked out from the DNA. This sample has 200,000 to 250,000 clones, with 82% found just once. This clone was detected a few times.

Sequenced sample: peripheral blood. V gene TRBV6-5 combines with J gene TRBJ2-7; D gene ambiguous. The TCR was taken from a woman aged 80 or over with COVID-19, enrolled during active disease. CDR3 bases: TGTGCCAGCAAATCCCTCTACGAGCAGTACTTC. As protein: CASKSLYEQYF.